What follows are 18 T cell receptor beta chains derived from one specimen sequenced in a study of shared clonotypes between healthy human individuals. The assay was immunoSEQ multiplex PCR, and TCRdb's table has in-frame clones only and misses some. Of 2 million to 3 million clones in the sample, 93% were seen once. Sequencing was done on a sample of naive CD4+ T cells from PBMCs. Subset denoted: CD45RA+ positively selected. All receptors derive from a man between 18 and 29 years old in good health. Some clones in this sample may be carry-over from other donors' samples.

The rearrangement joins TRBV7-2 to TRBJ1-2; 8 bases fit TRBD1. V lost 1 base, J lost 13 bases, and 8 bases stayed unmatched. CDR1 and CDR2 from the germline V gene are SGHTA and FQGNSA. This CDR3 has 13 amino acids. The CDR3 protein is CASSLESRGHSTF. The CDR3 coding sequence is TGTGCCAGCAGCTTAGAATCCAGGGGGCACTCCACCTTC. Looking up the rest from reference TRBV7-2 and TRBJ1-2 gives the full variable domain: GAGVSQSPSNKVTEKGKDVELRCDPISGHTALYWYRQSLGQGLEFLIYFQGNSAPDKSGLPSDRFSAERTGGSVSTLTIQRTQQEDSAVYLCASSLESRGHSTFGSGTRLTVV.

The chain joins TRBV28 to TRBJ2-5, with 8 bases matching TRBD1. Trimming cost V 5 bases and J 1 base; bases outside gene matches: 6. From germline, CDR1 is MDHEN and CDR2 SYDVKM. This CDR3 is built from 15 residues. The CDR3 loop is CASSTRTGGQETQYF. The CDR3 nucleotides read TGTGCCAGCAGTACACGAACAGGGGGCCAAGAGACCCAGTACTTC. Together with reference TRBV28 and TRBJ2-5, the CDR3 gives the full variable domain: DVKVTQSSRYLVKRTGEKVFLECVQDMDHENMFWYRQDPGLGLRLIYFSYDVKMKEKGDIPEGYSVSREKKERFSLILESASTNQTSMYLCASSTRTGGQETQYFGPGTRLLVL.

V gene TRBV27 combines with J gene TRBJ2-1; D might be TRBD2 (6 bases). The CDR3 contains 14 residues. V lost 5 bases to trimming and J lost 4 bases, with 12 bases between them. Germline values: CDR1 MNHEY, CDR2 SMNVEV (reference sequence). In DNA, the CDR3 is TGTGCCAGCAGTCTTGGACTATTTTACAATGAGCAGTTCTTC. It codes for CASSLGLFYNEQFF.

V gene TRBV4-2 combines with J gene TRBJ2-7; D perhaps matches TRBD2 (6 bases). The germline V and J ends were trimmed by 3 bases and 4 bases, with 13 bases remaining between them. Germline V gene data show CDR1 as LGHNA and CDR2 as YNFKEQ. The CDR3 contains 14 residues. For the CDR3, the DNA is TGTGCCAGCAGCCACTCTTCAGGAGGGTACGAGCAGTACTTC. It codes for CASSHSSGGYEQYF.

The V call is TRBV7-9, the J call TRBJ1-2, with 8 bases fitting TRBD1. Trimming cost V 6 bases and J 4 bases; bases outside gene matches: 7. This CDR3 spans 14 amino acids. CDR1 and CDR2 from the germline V gene are SEHNR and FQNEAQ (reference sequence). The CDR3 region is CASRDGTGRYGYTF. The CDR3 DNA reads as TGTGCCAGCAGGGATGGGACAGGTCGCTATGGCTACACCTTC.

The chain carries TRBV18 and TRBJ2-4; D ambiguous. This CDR3 has 14 residues. V lost 4 bases and J lost 4, with 11 bases in between. Germline CDR1 reads KGHSH; CDR2 reads LQKENI. CDR3 region: CASSQGTAKNIQYF. The CDR3 nucleotides are TGTGCCAGCTCACAGGGTACAGCGAAAAACATTCAGTACTTC.

The chain couples TRBV5-8 to TRBJ1-2; 8 bases are shared with TRBD1. The CDR3 length is 14 residues. Germline V CDR1 and CDR2: SGHTS, YDEGEE. The V segment lost 7 bases and the J segment 6 bases; nucleotides outside the gene matches: 11. Written as DNA, the CDR3 is TGTGCCAGCCACCGCAGGACAGGGAGAGATGGCTACACCTTC. Residues: CASHRRTGRDGYTF.

This sequence joins TRBV11-2 and TRBJ2-5; D unclear. This CDR3 contains 12 residues. Germline V CDR1 and CDR2: SGHAT, FQNNGV. V lost 6 bases to trimming and J lost 5 bases, with 10 bases between them. CDR3 residues: CASSRGVETQYF. DNA of the CDR3: TGTGCCAGCAGTCGTGGAGTCGAGACCCAGTACTTC.

The chain couples TRBV7-7 to TRBJ2-1; 12 bases fit TRBD2. The V gene's germline CDR1 is SSHAT and CDR2 FNYEAQ (reference sequence). This CDR3 contains 14 residues. The V segment lost 5 bases and the J segment 12 bases; nucleotides outside the gene matches: 8. CDR3 loop: CASSQTSGGTGQFF. In DNA form, the CDR3 reads TGTGCCAGCAGCCAAACTAGCGGGGGGACAGGGCAGTTCTTC.

Concerning this clone: Other DNA sequences in the same sample also yield this CDR3. This sequence joins TRBV30 and TRBJ1-1; D might be TRBD1 (5 bases). Trimming removed 3 bases from V and 2 bases from J, with 10 bases in between. This CDR3 region has 13 residues. Germline V gene sequence: CDR1 GTSNPN, CDR2 SVGIG (reference sequence). The DNA of the CDR3 is TGTGCCTGGAGCCGGGACCCTAACACTGAAGCTTTCTTT. Encoded protein: CAWSRDPNTEAFF.

With regard to this clone: Other DNA sequences of this sample code for an identical CDR3. CDR3 DNA: TGTGCCAGCAGCTTTGAGAGGGGCACTGAAGCTTTCTTT. Translating it yields CASSFERGTEAFF. The chain carries TRBV7-3 and TRBJ1-1, with D maybe TRBD1 (5 bases). CDR3 length: 13 residues. Germline V gene sequence: CDR1 SGHTA, CDR2 FQGTGA. V was clipped by 3 bases and J by 4 bases, with 9 bases between them. Combining the CDR3 with reference TRBV7-3 and TRBJ1-1 gives the whole variable domain GAGVSQTPSNKVTEKGKYVELRCDPISGHTALYWYRQSLGQGPEFLIYFQGTGAADDSGLPNDRFFAVRPEGSVSTLKIQRTERGDSAVYLCASSFERGTEAFFGQGTRLTVV.

The V gene is TRBV7-3, the J gene TRBJ2-3, with a possible D match to TRBD1 (6 bases). Deletions cut 4 bases from V and 0 bases from J, with 14 bases between. The CDR3 is 16 residues long. Per germline, CDR1 SGHTA and CDR2 FQGTGA. CDR3 bases: TGTGCCAGCAGCTCGGGTCAGGGGCGTAGCACAGATACGCAGTATTTT. This encodes CASSSGQGRSTDTQYF.

V usage is TRBV4-1 and J usage is TRBJ2-5, with 13 bases matching TRBD2. V lost 1 base to trimming and J lost 5 bases; unmatched junction nucleotides: 10. CDR3 size: 18 residues. The germline CDR1 and CDR2 sequences are MGHRA and YSYEKL. CDR3 in DNA: TGCGCCAGCAGCCAAGGTTCCACTAGCGGGAGGGCCGGGGAGACCCAGTACTTC. It is translated as CASSQGSTSGRAGETQYF.

This clone was seen more than once but under ten times. The chain links TRBV21-1 to TRBJ1-1; the table assigns TRBD1, which was not confirmed against the DNA. TRBV21-1 is an annotated pseudogene. The CDR3 length is 18 residues. CDR3 in DNA: TGTGCCAGCAGCCGCCGGAGGGACAGGGGGGAAAACAACACTGAAGCTTTCTTT. Its protein is CASSRRRDRGENNTEAFF.

This clone turned up a few times. The gene calls are TRBV7-6 and TRBJ1-1; 9 nucleotides line up with TRBD1. V was clipped by 4 bases and J by 8 bases; unmatched bases: 5. This CDR3 comprises 13 residues. Germline V gene lookup returns CDR1 SGHVS and CDR2 FNYEAQ. The CDR3 is CASSSLGTGEAFF. CDR3 nucleotide sequence: TGTGCCAGCAGCTCGTTGGGGACAGGGGAAGCTTTCTTT.

V and J are TRBV29-1 and TRBJ2-3; D ambiguous. Trimming took off 0 bases at V and 2 bases at J, with 15 bases between the two ends. The CDR3 has 16 amino acids. Germline V lookup: CDR1 SQVTM, CDR2 ANQGSEA. The CDR3 DNA sequence: TGCAGCGTTGAAGATCGAGGCAGCTTGAACACAGATACGCAGTATTTT. This sequence encodes CSVEDRGSLNTDTQYF.

The CDR3 DNA follows: TGCGCCAGCAGCCGCGCTCGAGGGCAGGGGGGCACCGGGGAGCTGTTTTTT. This encodes CASSRARGQGGTGELFF. The chain is built from TRBV4-1 and TRBJ2-2, with D perhaps TRBD1 (7 bases). Deletions cut 4 bases from V and 4 bases from J, with 19 bases between. This CDR3 region has 17 residues. Germline-derived CDR1 and CDR2 are MGHRA and YSYEKL.

CDR3 loop: CASSLRGDYEKLFF. DNA for the CDR3: TGCGCCAGCAGCTTGAGGGGGGACTACGAAAAACTGTTTTTT. The chain uses TRBV5-1 and TRBJ1-4, with D perhaps matching TRBD1 (6 bases). V was cut by 1 base and J by 8 bases, with 12 bases left in between. The CDR3 is 14 residues long. The germline gives CDR1 SGHRS, CDR2 YFSETQ.